The rows below give T cell receptor beta chains drawn from one sample of a study of CD4 T cells in relation to SARS-CoV-2 and coronaviruses. Sequencing was performed with immunoSEQ multiplex PCR; in TCRdb, only in-frame clones are kept and a portion is missing. The sample shows 25,000 to 30,000 clones, roughly four fifths of them seen only once. Their antigen targets remain unknown. Sequences were obtained from CD4+ T cells from PBMCs, cultured in vitro. The receptors derive from a human donor in good health. The CDR3 runs from the conserved cysteine through the conserved F or W. The D gene is left open where the match is weak. Some rows have no size entry. The others give once, few or many, or a class for an expanded clone.

j_call clone_size d_call v_call cdr3_nt cdr3_aa
TRBJ2-7 . TRBD1 TRBV10-3 TGTGCCATCAGTGGGACAGGGGGCTCCTACGAGCAGTACTTC CAISGTGGSYEQYF
TRBJ2-5 . . TRBV20-1 TGCAGTGCTAGTTCTTCGGGGCCAGAGACCCAGTACTTC CSASSSGPETQYF
TRBJ1-3 few . TRBV28 TGTGCCAGCAGTTTATCCGTGGGGGTTGGTGGAAACACCATATATTTT CASSLSVGVGGNTIYF
TRBJ1-1 . . TRBV6-5 TGTGCCAGCAGTTATGGGGGGACGTTGAACACTGAAGCTTTCTTT CASSYGGTLNTEAFF
TRBJ2-1 . TRBD1 TRBV7-7 TGTGCCAGCAGCTTATACTCCGGGACAGGGACCAATGAGCAGTTCTTC CASSLYSGTGTNEQFF
TRBJ2-3 few TRBD1 TRBV5-1 TGCGCCAGCAGCTTGGGACAGGGGGGAGGTGGTGACACGCAGTATTTT CASSLGQGGGGDTQYF
TRBJ1-1 . . TRBV5-1 TGCGCCAGCAGCTTGGGGATAGACACTGAAGCTTTCTTT CASSLGIDTEAFF
TRBJ2-3 . TRBD2 TRBV5-4 TGTGCCAGCAGCTGGGGTACTAGCGGAGCTCTCACAGATACGCAGTATTTT CASSWGTSGALTDTQYF
TRBJ2-2 . . TRBV18 TGTGCCAGCTCACCCTACAGGGTTGACGGGGAGCTGTTTTTT CASSPYRVDGELFF
TRBJ2-1 . TRBD2 TRBV6-2/TRBV6-3 TGTGCCAGCAGTTATGGGACTAGCGGGAGGAATCGGCAGTTCTTC CASSYGTSGRNRQFF
TRBJ2-3 . TRBD2 TRBV7-2 TGTGCCAGCAGCTTAGCGACTAGCGGGATACGCGATACGCAGTATTTT CASSLATSGIRDTQYF
TRBJ2-3 . TRBD2 TRBV2 TGTGCCAGCAGCCTACGACTAGCCTCTAGCACAGATACGCAGTATTTT CASSLRLASSTDTQYF
TRBJ1-5 few . TRBV5-6 TGTGCCAGCAGCTTGGGGCAGATTAATCAGCCCCAGCATTTT CASSLGQINQPQHF
TRBJ1-2 once . TRBV4-3 TGCGCCAGCAGCCAAGATTTGTCAGCTAACTATGGCTACACCTTC CASSQDLSANYGYTF
TRBJ2-3 . TRBD1 TRBV6-5 TGTGCCAGCACTCTAGGCCTGACAGGGTCAGATACGCAGTATTTT CASTLGLTGSDTQYF
TRBJ1-4 . . TRBV29-1 TGCAGCGTGGGGATAACCCCTCAAAAACTGTTTTTT CSVGITPQKLFF
TRBJ1-4 . . TRBV7-6 TGTGCCAGCAGCCGTACTATGGGATCCCGGGGGGAAAAACTGTTTTTT CASSRTMGSRGEKLFF
TRBJ2-2 . TRBD2 TRBV2 TGTGCCAGTAATAGCGGGAGTGATGGCCGGGAGCTGTTTTTT CASNSGSDGRELFF
TRBJ2-5 . . TRBV19 TGTGCCAGTAGCGCCGTAAAGAACCAAGAGACCCAGTACTTC CASSAVKNQETQYF
TRBJ1-1 . . TRBV5-6 TGTGCCAGCAGCTTGGGGAGGGAAGGTTGGACTGAAGCTTTCTTT CASSLGREGWTEAFF
TRBJ1-3 few . TRBV14 TGTGCCAGCAGCCCTCGGGTCCGGGGCACCATATATTTT CASSPRVRGTIYF
TRBJ2-4 few . TRBV5-8 TGTGCCTCGGGCGGCATGAAAAACATTCAGTACTTC CASGGMKNIQYF
TRBJ1-2 . TRBD1 TRBV6-2/TRBV6-3 TGTGCCAGCAGTCCAGGACAGGGCCGCGGCTACACCTTC CASSPGQGRGYTF
TRBJ1-2 once . TRBV3-1/TRBV3-2 TGTGCCAGCAGCCAAGGAGGAGAAGGGAACTATGGCTACACCTTC CASSQGGEGNYGYTF
TRBJ2-7 once TRBD1 TRBV18 TGTGCCAGCTCACCACGGCAGGGGGCCGGGGCCTACGAGCAGTACTTC CASSPRQGAGAYEQYF
TRBJ1-1 . . TRBV12-3/TRBV12-4 TGTGCCAGCAGTTATGACATAAACACTGAAGCTTTCTTT CASSYDINTEAFF
TRBJ2-1 . TRBD1 TRBV7-8 TGTGCCAGCAGTCACAGGGGAAGTATCCACAATGAGCAGTTCTTC CASSHRGSIHNEQFF
TRBJ2-5 . . TRBV5-1 TGCGCCAGTTCAGAGTTGGAGACCCAGTACTTC CASSELETQYF
TRBJ2-1 once . TRBV12-3/TRBV12-4 TGTGCCAGCAGTATACAGGACTATGAGCAGTTCTTC CASSIQDYEQFF
TRBJ1-1 once . TRBV15 TGTGCCACCAGCAGAGGGTCAGGGATCGACACTGAAGCTTTCTTT CATSRGSGIDTEAFF
TRBJ2-2 . TRBD2 TRBV4-1 TGCGCCAGCAGCCAAGATCCGGGACTAAGAACCGGGGAGCTGTTTTTT CASSQDPGLRTGELFF
TRBJ1-1 . . TRBV6-4 TGTGCCAGCAGACTCGGGCCTCAGAACACTGAAGCTTTCTTT CASRLGPQNTEAFF
TRBJ2-5 few TRBD1 TRBV9 TGTGCCAGCAGCCGCGGGACAGGGGGGACCCAAGAGACCCAGTACTTC CASSRGTGGTQETQYF
TRBJ2-2 . . TRBV3-1/TRBV3-2 TGTGCCAGCAGCCAACGGGCTGGCTCGAACACCGGGGAGCTGTTTTTT CASSQRAGSNTGELFF
TRBJ1-5 few . TRBV30 TGTGCCTGGAGTGGTGGGAGCAATCAGCCCCAGCATTTT CAWSGGSNQPQHF
TRBJ2-5 . . TRBV7-3 TGTGCCAGCAGCTTAAGGGAGGGGGAGAACCAGTACTTC CASSLREGENQYF
TRBJ2-5 . TRBD2 TRBV3-1/TRBV3-2 TGTGCCAGCAGCCGCCGTGCTAGCGGGGGACAAGAGACCCAGTACTTC CASSRRASGGQETQYF
TRBJ1-2 . TRBD1 TRBV29-1 TGCAGCGGCGGGACAGGGGGCAACTATGGCTACACCTTC CSGGTGGNYGYTF
TRBJ2-3 . . TRBV5-4 TGTGCCAGCAGCTTGGAAGACACAGACACAGATACGCAGTATTTT CASSLEDTDTDTQYF
TRBJ1-3 . . TRBV11-1 TGTGCCAGCAGCGCGGTAGCGCGTGATGGAAACACCATATATTTT CASSAVARDGNTIYF
TRBJ1-3 once . TRBV21-1 TGTGCCAGCAGCACCCACCGGGACAGGGGAAACACCATATATTTT CASSTHRDRGNTIYF
TRBJ2-1 . TRBD2 TRBV7-2 TGTGCCAGCAGCACGGGACTACACGAGCAGTTCTTC CASSTGLHEQFF
TRBJ1-2 once . TRBV5-1 TGCGCCAGCAGCTTGGATCTGCGGGGGGCTCCATGGGGGTACACCTTC CASSLDLRGAPWGYTF
TRBJ1-5 . . TRBV18 TGTGCCAGCTCCCTCGAGCAGGGGAATAGCAATCAGCCCCAGCATTTT CASSLEQGNSNQPQHF
TRBJ1-1 . TRBD1 TRBV11-3 TGTGCCAGCAGCTTAGTGTACGGGACAGGGGAAAAGGGTGAAGCTTTCTTT CASSLVYGTGEKGEAFF
TRBJ2-2 . TRBD1 TRBV19 TGTGCCAGTAGTACGGGACAGGGGGCAGCCGGGGAGCTGTTTTTT CASSTGQGAAGELFF
TRBJ1-2 . . TRBV3-1/TRBV3-2 TGTGCCAGCAGCCCCCCGGGAGCGAGCGGCTATGGCTACACCTTC CASSPPGASGYGYTF
TRBJ2-1 . . TRBV12-3/TRBV12-4 TGTGCCAGCAATGATTTTTCCTACAATGAGCAGTTCTTC CASNDFSYNEQFF
TRBJ2-5 few TRBD2 TRBV6-5 TGTGCCAGCAGTCTGACTAGCGAGACAAAGACCCAGTACTTC CASSLTSETKTQYF
TRBJ2-5 . TRBD2 TRBV6-5 TGTGCCAGCAGACGACTAGCGGTCGCAGAAGAGACCCAGTACTTC CASRRLAVAEETQYF
TRBJ2-3 . . TRBV12-3/TRBV12-4 TGTGCCACCCGACGGGGGTGGGCAGATACGCAGTATTTT CATRRGWADTQYF
TRBJ2-4 . TRBD2 TRBV4-3 TGCGCCAGCAGCCAACAGCGGGGGGGTGGCATTCAGTACTTC CASSQQRGGGIQYF
TRBJ1-2 once . TRBV29-1 TGCAGCGTTGTGGGTTGGCGTGGCTACACCTTC CSVVGWRGYTF
TRBJ2-3 few . TRBV25-1 TGTGCCAGCAGTGAATTGGCGATAGATACGCAGTATTTT CASSELAIDTQYF